The 14 T cell receptor beta chains in this list originate from one sample, sequenced in a study of liver allograft versus peripheral blood T cells. Across the study: What was compared were the T cell receptor repertoires in transplanted livers and those in the peripheral blood of recipients.

TCRdb processed the reads anew with MiXCR; each CDR3 protein has one entry. The repertoire has a few thousand distinct CDR3 sequences, under 20% of them found once; the top ten carry approximately 15%. Receptors were obtained from a human patient who had a liver transplant. The graft donor may account for some of the T cells.

The sample holds a few counts of this clonotype. The chain is built from TRBV5-4 and TRBJ2-3; 10 positions match TRBD2. The germline V gene has CDR1 SGHNT and CDR2 YYREEE (reference sequence). The CDR3 covers 14 residues. The trim removed 5 bases at V and 4 bases at J, leaving 4 bases unmatched. The CDR3, as DNA: TGTGCCAGCAGATCAGCGGGAGGGCCAGATACGCAGTATTTT. Translated: CASRSAGGPDTQYF. The variable domain in full, completed from reference TRBV5-4 and TRBJ2-3, reads ETGVTQSPTHLIKTRGQQVTLRCSSQSGHNTVSWYQQALGQGPQFIFQYYREEENGRGNFPPRFSGLQFPNYSSELNVNALELDDSALYLCASRSAGGPDTQYFGPGTRLTVL.

Judged by abundance, this clonotype is medium-sized. The chain is built from TRBV30 and TRBJ1-1; D is possibly TRBD1 (6 bases). The germline V gene has CDR1 GTSNPN and CDR2 SVGIG (reference sequence). V lost 5 bases, J lost 1 base, and 11 bases lay in between. The CDR3 is 13 residues long. The CDR3 nucleotides are TGTGCCTGGGGAGGGGGGGCGAACACTGAAGCTTTCTTT. Encoded protein: CAWGGGANTEAFF. Looking up the rest from reference TRBV30 and TRBJ1-1 gives the full variable domain: SQTIHQWPATLVQPVGSPLSLECTVEGTSNPNLYWYRQAAGRGLQLLFYSVGIGQISSEVPQNLSASRPQDRQFILSSKKLLLSDSGFYLCAWGGGANTEAFFGQGTRLTVV.

The chain is built from TRBV18 and TRBJ2-7; D possibly corresponds to TRBD2 (6 bases). Germline V CDR1 and CDR2: KGHSH, LQKENI. This CDR3 comprises 14 residues. Trimming shortened V by 0 bases and J by 6 bases, and 12 bases separated the two germline ends. CDR3 loop: CASSPPGGGSEQYF. The CDR3, as DNA: TGTGCCAGCTCACCACCGGGGGGAGGCTCCGAGCAGTACTTC.

Judged by abundance, this clonotype is medium-sized. This chain joins TRBV10-3 and TRBJ1-6, with D possibly TRBD1 on 6 matching bases. V was pared by 6 bases and J by 2 bases, with 14 bases between. CDR1 and CDR2 from the germline V gene are ENHRY and SYGVKD. This CDR3 spans 16 amino acids. CDR3 in amino acids: CAISPQGRTYNSPLHF. CDR3 DNA: TGTGCCATCAGCCCACAGGGAAGGACCTATAATTCACCCCTCCACTTT.

This clonotype is labeled as medium-sized (0.01 to 0.1%). The gene calls are TRBV9 and TRBJ1-2, with a tentative D call TRBD1 (6 bases). This CDR3 contains 16 residues. Germline lookup yields CDR1 SGDLS and CDR2 YYNGEE. The ends were cut back, 6 bases at V and 4 bases at J, with 22 bases in the middle. The CDR3 nucleotides are TGTGCCAGCACCTCAGAGGGGGTTGGCAGGGGCTATGGCTACACCTTC. It encodes CASTSEGVGRGYGYTF. The variable domain in full, completed from reference TRBV9 and TRBJ1-2, reads DSGVTQTPKHLITATGQRVTLRCSPRSGDLSVYWYQQSLDQGLQFLIQYYNGEERAKGNILERFSAQQFPDLHSELNLSSLELGDSALYFCASTSEGVGRGYGYTFGSGTRLTVV.

J is TRBJ1-1 and V is TRBV2, with D unresolved. The V gene's germline CDR1 is SNHLY and CDR2 FYNNEI. CDR3 size: 13 residues. The V gene lost 3 bases and the J gene lost 3 bases, with 8 bases spanning the gap. CDR3 sequence reads: CASSELEDTEAFF. The CDR3 DNA reads TGTGCCAGCAGTGAGCTGGAAGACACTGAAGCTTTCTTT.

Details on this clonotype: This may stem from a read error, because a much larger clone lies one nucleotide away. The CDR3 is CSAYMGTEAFF. As DNA, the CDR3 is TGCAGTGCCTACATGGGCACTGAAGCTTTCTTT. The rearrangement uses TRBV20-1 and TRBJ1-1; D uncertain. The V and J ends lost 6 bases and 4 bases respectively, with 9 bases between them. Germline CDR1 DFQATT, CDR2 SNEGSKA (reference sequence). This CDR3 has 11 residues.

In this sample, this clonotype turned up once. The chain has TRBV6-1 and TRBJ2-1; 7 bases agree with TRBD2. From germline, CDR1 is MNHNS and CDR2 SASEGT. V lost 6 bases and J lost 5; bases outside the gene matches: 7. CDR3 length: 14 amino acids. The CDR3, as DNA: TGTGCCAGCAGGAGCGGGGACTTCCACAATGAGCAGTTCTTC. It specifies CASRSGDFHNEQFF.

This clonotype counts as medium-sized. The chain has TRBV9 and TRBJ1-1; D is unresolved. Germline CDR1 and CDR2: SGDLS and YYNGEE. This CDR3 spans 15 amino acids. The V gene lost 1 base and the J gene lost 1 base, with 11 bases spanning the gap. The CDR3 is CASSVQPVKNTEAFF. As DNA, the CDR3 is TGTGCCAGCAGCGTACAGCCAGTGAAGAACACTGAAGCTTTCTTT. The full variable domain, in which reference TRBV9 and TRBJ1-1 provide the parts outside the CDR3, is DSGVTQTPKHLITATGQRVTLRCSPRSGDLSVYWYQQSLDQGLQFLIQYYNGEERAKGNILERFSAQQFPDLHSELNLSSLELGDSALYFCASSVQPVKNTEAFFGQGTRLTVV.

This chain's CDR3 is CASSLGTSGGPEKETQYF. The CDR3 nucleotides read TGTGCCAGCAGTTTAGGGACTAGCGGGGGCCCCGAAAAAGAGACCCAGTACTTC. The chain combines TRBV12-3 or TRBV12-4 with TRBJ2-5; 13 nucleotides match TRBD2. Unmatched junction bases numbered 8, after V lost 1 base and J lost 3 bases. The CDR3 has 18 amino acids.

This clonotype was seen a few times. The genes are TRBV5-4 and TRBJ1-2; 7 positions match TRBD1. V was clipped by 3 bases and J by 4 bases; unmatched bases: 6. CDR3 length equals 14 residues. Germline V lookup: CDR1 SGHNT, CDR2 YYREEE (reference sequence). CDR3 region: CASSSAGQVYGYTF. The CDR3 region has the DNA TGTGCCAGCAGCTCCGCCGGACAGGTCTATGGCTACACCTTC.

By share, this clonotype counts as medium-sized. The rearrangement links TRBV29-1 to TRBJ2-2, with D uncertain. CDR1 is SQVTM, CDR2 ANQGSEA, per germline. CDR3 length: 15 amino acids. V was cut by 6 bases and J by 2 bases, with 16 bases left in between. CDR3 DNA sequence: TGCAGCGTCCTAGACGGAGTTCGTAACACCGGGGAGCTGTTTTTT. It is translated as CSVLDGVRNTGELFF.

This clonotype was seen a handful of times. This chain joins TRBV7-9 and TRBJ1-3; 9 bases align to TRBD1. Trimming at V came to 1 base and at J to 2 bases, leaving 9 bases not matched to a gene. Germline loops: CDR1 SEHNR, CDR2 FQNEAQ (reference sequence). The CDR3 runs 18 residues. CDR3 in DNA: TGTGCCAGCAGCTTAGTGGGCGGACAGGGGCGAACTGGAAACACCATATATTTT. This gives the protein CASSLVGGQGRTGNTIYF.

This clonotype is categorized as large. The V gene is TRBV6-2 or TRBV6-3, the J gene TRBJ1-4, with 7 bases matching TRBD1. Germline V gene sequence: CDR1 MNHEY, CDR2 SVGEGT. This CDR3 spans 14 amino acids. The J segment lost 7 bases and the V segment lost 4 bases, leaving 6 bases of the junction unmatched. The CDR3 region is CASSSFDRAEKLFF. The CDR3 DNA follows: TGTGCCAGCAGTTCTTTCGACAGGGCTGAAAAACTGTTTTTT.